The clone carrying this TCR beta chain appeared a single time. Antigen unknown. The data were obtained in a study of blood T cells in healthy people across ages. The authors ran a second PCR of about 7 to 11 cycles using a sample-barcoded 5' primer and a J-beta primer mix. TCRdb used MiXCR to reprocess the 5' RACE reads, holding one entry per CDR3 protein. The sample lists hundreds of thousands of distinct CDR3 sequences, about 47% occurring once. Caucasian, healthy and from Russia, the donors were aged between roughly 6 and 100. CDR3 length: 9 amino acids. The V end lost 11 bases, the J end lost 14 bases, and 13 bases lay between the germline ends. Germline assignment: CDR1 MDHEN and CDR2 SYDVKM. Findings and limits, study-wide: Diversity figures based on one million T cells were deemed too low.

The chain couples TRBV28 to TRBJ2-1; TRBD2 is a possible D gene (5 bases). The receptor's source is an elderly man in good health. The sequencing sample was made of blood. CDR3 sequence (DNA): TGTGCCCCGCCGGGATCCGAGTTCTTC. This sequence encodes CAPPGSEFF.